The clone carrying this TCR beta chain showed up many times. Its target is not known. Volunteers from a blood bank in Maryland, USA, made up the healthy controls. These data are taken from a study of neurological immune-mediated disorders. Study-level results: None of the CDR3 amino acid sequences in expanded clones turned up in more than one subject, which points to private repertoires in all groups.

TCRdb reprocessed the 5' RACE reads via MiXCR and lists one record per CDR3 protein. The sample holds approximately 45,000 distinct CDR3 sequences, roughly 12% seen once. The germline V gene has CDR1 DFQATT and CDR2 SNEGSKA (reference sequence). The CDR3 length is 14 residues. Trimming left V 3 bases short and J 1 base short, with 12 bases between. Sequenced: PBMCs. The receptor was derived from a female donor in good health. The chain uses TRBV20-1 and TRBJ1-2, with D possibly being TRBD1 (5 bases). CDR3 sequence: CSASAGGVNYGYTF. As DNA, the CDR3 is TGCAGTGCTAGTGCGGGGGGAGTTAACTATGGCTACACCTTC.